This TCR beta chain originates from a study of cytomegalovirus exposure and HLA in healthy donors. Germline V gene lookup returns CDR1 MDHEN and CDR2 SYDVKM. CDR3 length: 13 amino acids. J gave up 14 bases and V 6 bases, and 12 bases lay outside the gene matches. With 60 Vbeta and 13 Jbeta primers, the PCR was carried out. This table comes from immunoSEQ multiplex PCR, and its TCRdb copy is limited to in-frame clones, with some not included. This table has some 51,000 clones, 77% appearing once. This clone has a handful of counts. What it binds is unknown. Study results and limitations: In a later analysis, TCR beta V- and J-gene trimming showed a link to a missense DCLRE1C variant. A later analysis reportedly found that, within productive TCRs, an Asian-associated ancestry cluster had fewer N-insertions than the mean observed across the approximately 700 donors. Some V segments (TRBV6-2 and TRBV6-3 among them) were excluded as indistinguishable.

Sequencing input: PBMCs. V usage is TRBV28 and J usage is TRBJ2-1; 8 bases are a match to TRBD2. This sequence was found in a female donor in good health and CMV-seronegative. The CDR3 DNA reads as TGTGCCAGCAGGCCATCCGGGGGGGACCACGAGTTCTTC. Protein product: CASRPSGGDHEFF.